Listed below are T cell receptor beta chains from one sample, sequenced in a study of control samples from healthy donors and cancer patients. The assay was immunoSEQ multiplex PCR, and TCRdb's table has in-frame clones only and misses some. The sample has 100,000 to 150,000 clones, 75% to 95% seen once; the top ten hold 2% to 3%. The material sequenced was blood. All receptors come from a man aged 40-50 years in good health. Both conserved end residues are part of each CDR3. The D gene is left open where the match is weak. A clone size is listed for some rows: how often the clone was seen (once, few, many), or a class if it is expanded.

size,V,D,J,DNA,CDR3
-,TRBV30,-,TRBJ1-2,TGTGCCTGGAGCGCCCCCCCTGGCCTCTATGGCTACACCTTC,CAWSAPPGLYGYTF
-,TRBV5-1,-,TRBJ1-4,TGCGCCAGCAGCTTGTTAGGAACTAATGAAAAACTGTTTTTT,CASSLLGTNEKLFF
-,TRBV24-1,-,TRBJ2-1,TGTGCCACCAGTGATCCTCAGGGGGGATCTAACAATGAGCAGTTCTTC,CATSDPQGGSNNEQFF
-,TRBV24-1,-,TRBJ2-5,TGTGCCACCGGGATAGGGGAGACCCAGTACTTC,CATGIGETQYF
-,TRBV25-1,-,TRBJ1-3,TGTGCCAGCAGTGAGGGCAGCGTCTCTGGAAACACCATATATTTT,CASSEGSVSGNTIYF
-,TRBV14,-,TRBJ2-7,TGTGCCAGCAGCCAGAGGACCGATAATTCCTACGAGCAGTACTTC,CASSQRTDNSYEQYF
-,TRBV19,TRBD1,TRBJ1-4,TGTGCCAGTAGTAGACCGACAGGGGAGGCAACTAATGAAAAACTGTTTTTT,CASSRPTGEATNEKLFF
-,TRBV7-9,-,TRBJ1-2,TGTGCCAGCAGCTTCCAGGGGAGGGGCTACACCTTC,CASSFQGRGYTF
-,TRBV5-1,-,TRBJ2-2,TGCGCCAGCAGCCCCGCCAATAAGAGGACCGGGGAGCTGTTTTTT,CASSPANKRTGELFF
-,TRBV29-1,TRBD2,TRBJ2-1,TGCAGCATGGGGACTAGCGTCAATGAGCAGTTCTTC,CSMGTSVNEQFF
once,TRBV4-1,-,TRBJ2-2,TGCGCCAGCAGCCAAGTGGTCGGGGAGCTGTTTTTT,CASSQVVGELFF
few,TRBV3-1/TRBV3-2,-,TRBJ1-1,TGTGCCAGCAGCCAAGACCCCCGGGCAGGGCACTCCCCAGGGACTGAAGCTTTCTTT,CASSQDPRAGHSPGTEAFF
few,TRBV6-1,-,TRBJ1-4,TGTGCCAGCAGTGAAAGAAAGGGAACAACTAATGAAAAACTGTTTTTT,CASSERKGTTNEKLFF
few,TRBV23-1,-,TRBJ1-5,TGCGCCAGCAGCCCCTGTGGACTAAGGGCAACTTATAGCAATCAGCCCCAGCATTTT,CASSPCGLRATYSNQPQHF
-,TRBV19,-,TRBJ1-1,TGTGCCAGTAGTATGTACCGGGCCAACACTGAAGCTTTCTTT,CASSMYRANTEAFF
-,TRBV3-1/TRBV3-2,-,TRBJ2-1,TGTGCCAGCAGCCAAGATAACCGGCATGAGCAGTTCTTC,CASSQDNRHEQFF
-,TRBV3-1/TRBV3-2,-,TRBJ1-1,TGTGCCAGCAGCCAAGTGGGGAGTGCTGAAGCTTTCTTT,CASSQVGSAEAFF
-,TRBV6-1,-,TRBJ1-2,TGTGCCAGCAGTGAAAGCGGGATATGGGACTACACCTTC,CASSESGIWDYTF